One sample yielded the 9 T cell receptor beta chains listed below, sequenced in a study of hypomethylating agent response in myelodysplastic syndrome. The protocol was immunoSEQ multiplex PCR, while the TCRdb copy is restricted to in-frame clones and leaves out a portion. The data show approximately 5,900 clones, approximately 84% seen once. The source was bone marrow, collected before or after starting hypomethylating agent treatment for myelodysplastic syndrome (not recorded which). The receptors derive from a human donor with myelodysplastic syndrome.

V and J are TRBV11-3 and TRBJ1-2; 8 positions match TRBD1. The V segment lost 3 bases and the J segment 7 bases; nucleotides outside the gene matches: 10. The CDR3 totals 15 residues. Per germline, CDR1 SGHNT and CDR2 YENEEA. CDR3 region: CASSFDRGPRSGYTF. CDR3 nucleotide sequence: TGTGCCAGCAGCTTCGACAGGGGCCCTCGCTCTGGCTACACCTTC. Together with reference TRBV11-3 and TRBJ1-2, the CDR3 gives the full variable domain: EAGVVQSPRYKIIEKKQPVAFWCNPISGHNTLYWYLQNLGQGPELLIRYENEEAVDDSQLPKDRFSAERLKGVDSTLKIQPAELGDSAVYLCASSFDRGPRSGYTFGSGTRLTVV.

This clone appeared a single time. The chain recombines TRBV5-1 with TRBJ2-2; TRBD1 might be the D (6 bases). The CDR3 has 14 amino acids. Germline V gene lookup returns CDR1 SGHRS and CDR2 YFSETQ. V lost 0 bases, J lost 6 bases, and 9 bases lay in between. The CDR3 protein is CASSLEGGSGELFF. CDR3 bases: TGCGCCAGCAGCTTGGAAGGGGGATCCGGGGAGCTGTTTTTT.

This clone was counted between two and nine times. The chain carries TRBV19 and TRBJ1-5; 7 nucleotides line up with TRBD1. Germline assignment: CDR1 LNHDA and CDR2 SQIVND (reference sequence). The CDR3 spans 14 residues. V gave up 5 bases and J gave up 6 bases; unmatched junction bases: 7. CDR3 residues: CASSPGGTRQPQHF. Here the CDR3 DNA reads TGTGCCAGTAGTCCAGGGGGAACTCGTCAGCCCCAGCATTTT.

This clone appeared once. CDR3 loop: CASSFGGGGPDGYTF. CDR3 bases: TGCGCCAGCAGCTTTGGGGGCGGGGGGCCGGATGGCTACACCTTC. The V and J genes are TRBV5-1 and TRBJ1-2; weak D call: TRBD1 (6 bases). Germline CDR1 SGHRS, CDR2 YFSETQ. This CDR3 has 15 residues. Trimming took off 2 bases at V and 6 bases at J, with 17 bases between the two ends.

The rearrangement links TRBV28 to TRBJ1-2; 8 bases are a match to TRBD1. Germline V CDR1 and CDR2: MDHEN, SYDVKM. CDR3 length: 15 amino acids. The ends lost 5 bases at V and 7 bases at J; junction bases unmatched: 12. CDR3 in amino acids: CASSPRLGQGGGYTF. DNA of the CDR3: TGTGCCAGCAGTCCACGACTCGGACAGGGAGGTGGCTACACCTTC.

This chain uses TRBV7-2 with TRBJ1-2; tentatively, D is TRBD1 (5 bases). Germline CDR1 reads SGHTA; CDR2 reads FQGNSA. The CDR3 is made up of 13 amino acids. V lost 1 base and J lost 3, with 6 bases in between. The CDR3 here is CASSLGGDYGYTF. In DNA, the CDR3 is TGTGCCAGCAGCTTAGGAGGGGACTATGGCTACACCTTC.

The CDR3 nucleotides read TGCGCCAGCAGCTTGGTTCAGGGGGCCACCGGGGAGCTGTTTTTT. Translating it yields CASSLVQGATGELFF. V and J are TRBV5-1 and TRBJ2-2; 8 bases match TRBD1. The CDR3 length is 15 residues. Germline V CDR1 and CDR2: SGHRS, YFSETQ. The V and J ends lost 0 bases and 4 bases, in that order; junction bases with no gene match: 2. The full variable domain, rest sourced from reference TRBV5-1 and TRBJ2-2, is KAGVTQTPRYLIKTRGQQVTLSCSPISGHRSVSWYQQTPGQGLQFLFEYFSETQRNKGNFPGRFSGRQFSNSRSEMNVSTLELGDSALYLCASSLVQGATGELFFGEGSRLTVL.

In DNA form, the CDR3 reads TGCGCCAGCAGCCAGACCCTCCTAATTAGACTAGCGGACTTCTCCTACAATGAGCAGTTCTTC. Its translation is CASSQTLLIRLADFSYNEQFF. The chain links TRBV5-1 to TRBJ2-1, with 9 bases aligning to TRBD2. Germline V gene sequence: CDR1 SGHRS, CDR2 YFSETQ. The CDR3 has 21 residues. The junction had 20 bases not matched to a gene; V was cut back by 4 bases and J by 0 bases.

J is TRBJ1-2 and V is TRBV2; tentative D call: TRBD1 (5 bases). Germline V lookup: CDR1 SNHLY, CDR2 FYNNEI. The V end was cut by 0 bases, the J end by 7 bases, with 9 bases between. There are 13 residues in the CDR3. The CDR3 region has the DNA TGTGCCAGCAGTGAAGCTAGGGGCCGTGGCTACACCTTC. Translated, it gives CASSEARGRGYTF.